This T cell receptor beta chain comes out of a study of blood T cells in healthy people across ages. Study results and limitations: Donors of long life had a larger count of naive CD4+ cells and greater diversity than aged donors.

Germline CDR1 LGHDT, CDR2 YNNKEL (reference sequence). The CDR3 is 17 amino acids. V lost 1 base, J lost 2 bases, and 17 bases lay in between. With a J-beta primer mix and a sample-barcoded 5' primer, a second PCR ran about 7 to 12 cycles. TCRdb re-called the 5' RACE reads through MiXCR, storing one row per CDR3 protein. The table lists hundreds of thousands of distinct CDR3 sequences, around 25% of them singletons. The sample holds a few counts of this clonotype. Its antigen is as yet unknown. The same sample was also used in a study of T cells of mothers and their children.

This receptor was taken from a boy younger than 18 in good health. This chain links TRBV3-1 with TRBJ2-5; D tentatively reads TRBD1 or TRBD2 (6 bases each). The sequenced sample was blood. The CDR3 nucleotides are TGTGCCAGCAGCCAAGCGGTCGGGGGCGCTCCACAAGAGACCCAGTACTTC. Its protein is CASSQAVGGAPQETQYF.